This T cell receptor (beta chain) derives from a study of spatial heterogeneity in lung cancer. Study-wide background: Alpha-chain sequences were detected in numbers that were consistently lower than beta-chain sequences.

Time point: blood at routine non-recurrence follow-up after resection. TCRdb redid the calling of the 5' RACE reads with MiXCR, one entry per CDR3 protein. The sample holds under 150,000 distinct CDR3 sequences, 11% seen once. There are many counts of this clonotype. The CDR3 runs 15 residues. Unmatched junction bases numbered 5, after V lost 8 bases and J lost 3 bases. The sequence derives from a female donor with early-stage non-small cell lung cancer. Sequencing was performed on PBMCs, taken at follow-up. The chain joins TRBV12-3 or TRBV12-4 to TRBJ2-5; 14 bases agree with TRBD2. CDR3 sequence (DNA): TGTGCCAGCCGGCGGGGACTAGCGGGAGAAGAGACCCAGTACTTC. It yields the protein CASRRGLAGEETQYF.